What follows are 7 T cell receptor beta chains derived from one specimen sequenced in a study of T cell repertoires in cytomegalovirus infection. TCRdb re-analysed the reads in MiXCR, keeping a single row per CDR3 protein. Among tens of thousands of distinct CDR3 sequences listed, 4% were seen once. Material: PBMCs. These receptors were collected from a human donor in good health (CMV status not recorded). Some clones in this sample may be carry-over from other donors' samples.

This clonotype was seen at least ten times. The V and J genes are TRBV28 and TRBJ2-7; 7 bases are shared with TRBD2. With V trimmed by 7 bases and J by 0 bases, 3 bases remained unmatched. This CDR3 comprises 13 residues. The germline V gene encodes CDR1 MDHEN and CDR2 SYDVKM. In DNA form, the CDR3 reads TGTGCCAGCAACGGGGGGAACTCCTACGAGCAGTACTTC. Amino acids: CASNGGNSYEQYF.

This clonotype was seen repeatedly, ten times or more. This chain joins TRBV5-6 and TRBJ2-3; perhaps D is TRBD1 or TRBD2 (5 bases each). CDR1 SGHDT and CDR2 YYEEEE come from the germline V gene. V dropped 2 bases and J dropped 9 bases, with 10 bases sitting between them. The CDR3 runs 12 residues. For the CDR3, the DNA is TGTGCCAGCAGCTTCGTCGGGACGACGCAGTATTTT. Protein: CASSFVGTTQYF.

Many counts were recorded for this clonotype. CDR3: CASSLKGQGVTEAFF. CDR3 sequence (DNA): TGTGCCAGCAGCTTAAAGGGACAGGGGGTCACTGAAGCTTTCTTT. The chain couples TRBV7-2 to TRBJ1-1, with 11 bases matching TRBD1. The germline V gene encodes CDR1 SGHTA and CDR2 FQGNSA. J lost 4 bases, V lost 2 bases, and 3 bases had no gene match. This CDR3 comprises 15 residues.

This clonotype was seen repeatedly, ten times or more. The rearrangement links TRBV7-3 to TRBJ2-3; a weak D match, TRBD2 (6 bases). The length of the CDR3 is 15 residues. Per germline, CDR1 SGHTA and CDR2 FQGTGA. Trimming cost V 2 bases and J 2 bases, with 11 bases left between them. Here the CDR3 reads CASSLAGYLTDTQYF. The CDR3 DNA reads TGTGCCAGCAGCTTAGCGGGATACCTCACAGATACGCAGTATTTT.

This clonotype was detected only a few times. J is TRBJ2-1 and V is TRBV7-3, with TRBD2 identical over 8 bases. CDR3 size: 15 residues. Per the germline V gene, CDR1 is SGHTA and CDR2 is FQGTGA. The V and J ends lost 8 bases and 5 bases, in that order; junction bases with no gene match: 11. The CDR3: CASRRGGGSHNEQFF. The CDR3 nucleotides are TGTGCCAGCCGGAGGGGCGGGGGGTCGCACAATGAGCAGTTCTTC.

This clonotype was recorded many times. The chain is built from TRBV7-2 and TRBJ2-3, with 12 positions matching TRBD2. After removal of 2 bases from V and 7 bases from J, the junction contained 4 bases not matched to a gene. Germline V lookup: CDR1 SGHTA, CDR2 FQGNSA. This CDR3 comprises 15 residues. The DNA for the CDR3 is TGTGCCAGCAGCTTAAGACTAGCGGGAGCAAATACGCAGTATTTT. Its protein is CASSLRLAGANTQYF.

This clonotype was recorded at least ten times. The chain uses TRBV7-2 and TRBJ1-3; 10 nucleotides align to TRBD1. Per the germline V gene, CDR1 is SGHTA and CDR2 is FQGNSA. The CDR3 covers 15 residues. The J segment lost 8 bases and the V segment lost 0 bases, leaving 4 bases of the junction unmatched. CDR3: CASSLALGQGDTIYF. Here the CDR3 DNA reads TGTGCCAGCAGCTTAGCGTTAGGACAGGGGGACACCATATATTTT. The complete variable domain, with remaining parts taken from reference TRBV7-2 and TRBJ1-3, reads GAGVSQSPSNKVTEKGKDVELRCDPISGHTALYWYRQSLGQGLEFLIYFQGNSAPDKSGLPSDRFSAERTGGSVSTLTIQRTQQEDSAVYLCASSLALGQGDTIYFGEGSWLTVV.